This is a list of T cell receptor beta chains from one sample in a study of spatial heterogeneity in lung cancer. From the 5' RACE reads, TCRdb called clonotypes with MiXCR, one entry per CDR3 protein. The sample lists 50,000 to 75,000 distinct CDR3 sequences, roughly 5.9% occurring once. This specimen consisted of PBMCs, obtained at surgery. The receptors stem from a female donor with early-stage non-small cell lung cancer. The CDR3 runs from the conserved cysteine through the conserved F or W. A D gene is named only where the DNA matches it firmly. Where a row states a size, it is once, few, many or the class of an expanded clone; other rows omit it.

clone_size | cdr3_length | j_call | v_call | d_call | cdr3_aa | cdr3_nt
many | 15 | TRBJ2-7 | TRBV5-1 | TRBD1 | CASSLGQGLPYEQYF | TGCGCCAGCAGCTTGGGACAGGGCCTCCCATACGAGCAGTACTTC
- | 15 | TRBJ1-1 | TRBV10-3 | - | CAISEGAGMNTEAFF | TGTGCCATCAGTGAGGGGGCAGGTATGAACACTGAAGCTTTCTTT
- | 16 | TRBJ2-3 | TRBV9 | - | CASNQLEGGPWDTQYF | TGTGCCAGCAACCAGTTAGAGGGGGGGCCATGGGATACGCAGTATTTT
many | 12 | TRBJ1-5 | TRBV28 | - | CASVMSNQPQHF | TGTGCCAGCGTCATGAGCAATCAGCCCCAGCATTTT
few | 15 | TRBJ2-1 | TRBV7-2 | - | CASSLDSRGDNEQFF | TGTGCCAGCAGCTTAGACTCAAGAGGGGACAATGAGCAGTTCTTC
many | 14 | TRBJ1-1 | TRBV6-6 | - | CASSYDRPNTEAFF | TGTGCCAGCAGTTACGACAGGCCGAACACTGAAGCTTTCTTT
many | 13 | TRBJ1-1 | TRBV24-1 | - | CATKTISGTEAFF | TGTGCCACCAAGACCATTTCGGGCACTGAAGCTTTCTTT
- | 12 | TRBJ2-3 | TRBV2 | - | CASSVSQNTQYF | TGTGCCAGCAGTGTATCCCAGAATACGCAGTATTTT
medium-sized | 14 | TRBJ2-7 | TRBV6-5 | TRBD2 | CASSYWGGAYEQYF | TGTGCCAGCAGTTACTGGGGGGGTGCCTACGAGCAGTACTTC
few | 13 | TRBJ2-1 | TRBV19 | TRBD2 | CASRSGGANEQFF | TGTGCCAGTAGAAGCGGGGGGGCAAATGAGCAGTTCTTC
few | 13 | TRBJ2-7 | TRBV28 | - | CASSSGRGYEQYF | TGTGCCAGCAGCTCGGGACGGGGCTACGAGCAGTACTTC
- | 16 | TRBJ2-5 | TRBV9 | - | CASSVGWGTQQETQYF | TGTGCCAGCAGCGTAGGATGGGGGACACAGCAAGAGACCCAGTACTTC
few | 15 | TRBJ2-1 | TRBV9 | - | CASSVGPGRDNEQFF | TGTGCCAGCAGCGTAGGTCCAGGGCGCGACAATGAGCAGTTCTTC
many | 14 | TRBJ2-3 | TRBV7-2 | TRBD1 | CASSLQGYTDTQYF | TGTGCCAGCAGCCTACAGGGGTACACAGATACGCAGTATTTT
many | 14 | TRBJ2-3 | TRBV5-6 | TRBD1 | CASSLQGARDTQYF | TGTGCCAGCAGCTTGCAGGGGGCAAGGGATACGCAGTATTTT
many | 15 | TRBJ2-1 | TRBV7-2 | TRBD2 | CASSWGLAGHNEQFF | TGTGCCAGCAGCTGGGGACTAGCGGGACACAATGAGCAGTTCTTC
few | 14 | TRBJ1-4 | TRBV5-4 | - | CASRLDRVDEKLFF | TGTGCCAGCAGATTGGACCGGGTGGACGAAAAACTGTTTTTT
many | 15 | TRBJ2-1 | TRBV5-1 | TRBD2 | CASSLDLAAYNEQFF | TGCGCCAGCAGCTTGGATCTAGCGGCCTACAATGAGCAGTTCTTC
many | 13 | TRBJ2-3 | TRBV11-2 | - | CATSRGEVDTQYF | TGTGCCACTTCTAGGGGAGAAGTAGATACGCAGTATTTT
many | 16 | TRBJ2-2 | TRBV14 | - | CASSQERRAITGELFF | TGTGCCAGCAGCCAAGAACGTAGAGCGATCACCGGGGAGCTGTTTTTT
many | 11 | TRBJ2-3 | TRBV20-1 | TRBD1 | CSHRGPDTQYF | TGCAGCCACAGGGGGCCAGATACGCAGTATTTT
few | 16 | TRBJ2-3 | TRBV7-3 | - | CASSLWTSPSTDTQYF | TGTGCCAGCAGCTTATGGACCAGTCCGAGCACAGATACGCAGTATTTT
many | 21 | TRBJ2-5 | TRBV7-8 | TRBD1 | CASSLFRFPGQGLSRQETQYF | TGTGCCAGCAGCTTATTCCGCTTCCCGGGACAGGGACTTTCTAGGCAAGAGACCCAGTACTTC
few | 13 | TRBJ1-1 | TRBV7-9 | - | CAIPSGGRTEAFF | TGTGCCATTCCCAGTGGGGGCAGAACTGAAGCTTTCTTT
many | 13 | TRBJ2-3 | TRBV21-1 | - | CASSEYSGDTQYF | TGTGCCAGCAGCGAGTATAGCGGGGATACGCAGTATTTT
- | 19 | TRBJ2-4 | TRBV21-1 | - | CASSAKPFGGGLAKNIQYF | TGTGCCAGCAGCGCCAAACCTTTTGGGGGAGGCCTAGCCAAAAACATTCAGTACTTC
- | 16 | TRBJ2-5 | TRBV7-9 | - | CASSKLGGSVSETQYF | TGTGCCAGCAGTAAGCTAGGGGGGAGCGTATCAGAGACCCAGTACTTC
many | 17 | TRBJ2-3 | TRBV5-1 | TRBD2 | CASSSGTSGRGTDTQYF | TGCGCCAGCAGCTCCGGGACTAGCGGGAGAGGCACAGATACGCAGTATTTT
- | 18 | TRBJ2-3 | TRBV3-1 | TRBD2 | CASSQDSRLAGESDTQYF | TGTGCCAGCAGCCAAGATAGTAGACTAGCGGGAGAGTCGGATACGCAGTATTTT
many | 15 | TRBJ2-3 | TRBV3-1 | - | CASSQALWVADTQYF | TGTGCCAGCAGCCAAGCCTTGTGGGTCGCGGATACGCAGTATTTT
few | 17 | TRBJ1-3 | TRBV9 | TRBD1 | CASSVGTGPASGNTIYF | TGTGCCAGCAGCGTAGGGACAGGGCCCGCGTCTGGAAACACCATATATTTT
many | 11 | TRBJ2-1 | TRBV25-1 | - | CASSDYRGEFF | TGTGCCAGCAGTGACTATAGGGGAGAGTTCTTC
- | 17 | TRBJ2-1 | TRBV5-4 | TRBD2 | CVSSLVSWAGGPHEQFF | TGTGTCAGCAGCTTGGTTTCCTGGGCGGGAGGGCCACATGAGCAGTTCTTC
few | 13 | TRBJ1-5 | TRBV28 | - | CASKGAANQPQHF | TGTGCCAGCAAAGGGGCGGCCAATCAGCCCCAGCATTTT
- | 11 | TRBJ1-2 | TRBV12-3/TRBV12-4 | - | CASSFGSGYIF | TGTGCCAGCAGTTTCGGGTCAGGCTACATCTTC
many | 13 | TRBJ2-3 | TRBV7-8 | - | CASSSTDTDTQYF | TGTGCCAGCAGCTCAACAGACACAGATACGCAGTATTTT
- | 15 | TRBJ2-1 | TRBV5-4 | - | CASSSPSSSYNEQFF | TGTGCCAGCAGCTCACCTTCAAGCTCCTACAATGAGCAGTTCTTC